This T cell receptor (beta chain) was recorded in a study of T cell responses to AZD1222 COVID-19 vaccine. Worth noting for this clone: Antigen: not known.

Sequencing used immunoSEQ multiplex PCR; TCRdb keeps in-frame clones, though not all of them. Among fewer than 130,000 clones listed, around nine tenths were seen once. General study findings and limits: White British donors predominated, females outnumbered males, and clonal diversity was possibly underestimated. Spike-wide vaccine-associated CD4 TCRs dominated at 160-218 and 743-854. At study baseline, merely about 6 AZD1222 recipients were seropositive. Spike-specific TCRs gained breadth and depth after people received two AZD1222 doses.

The V gene's germline CDR1 is SGHRS and CDR2 YFSETQ. CDR3 length equals 13 residues. Trimming removed 2 bases at V and 1 base at J, with 3 bases between. This TCR was sampled from an adult in good health. The chain is built from TRBV5-1 and TRBJ2-2; D not certain. This sample comprised peripheral blood, obtained on day 0 of AZD1222 vaccination. In DNA, the CDR3 is TGCGCCAGCAGCTTTCGGAACACCGGGGAGCTGTTTTTT. It translates to CASSFRNTGELFF. Combining the CDR3 with reference TRBV5-1 and TRBJ2-2 gives the whole variable domain KAGVTQTPRYLIKTRGQQVTLSCSPISGHRSVSWYQQTPGQGLQFLFEYFSETQRNKGNFPGRFSGRQFSNSRSEMNVSTLELGDSALYLCASSFRNTGELFFGEGSRLTVL.